Presented here are 25 T cell receptor beta chains from one specimen sequenced in a study of cytomegalovirus exposure and HLA in healthy donors. Both 60 Vbeta primers and 13 Jbeta primers went into the PCR. TCRdb keeps only in-frame clones here, not all; method: immunoSEQ multiplex PCR. The sample carries roughly 100,000 clones, about 71% recorded once. Sequencing input: PBMCs. The receptors stem from a woman aged 45 to 65 in good health and CMV-seronegative.

CDR3 nucleotide sequence: TGTGCCAGCAGCTTAGGGCAGGGGGCGCATAATGGCTACACCTTC. It codes for CASSLGQGAHNGYTF. The V gene is TRBV11-2, the J gene TRBJ1-2; TRBD1 aligns across 8 bases. The CDR3 extends over 15 amino acids. Trimming at V came to 1 base and at J to 6 bases, leaving 7 bases not matched to a gene. Germline assignment: CDR1 SGHAT and CDR2 FQNNGV.

The CDR3 DNA sequence: TGTGCCAGCACCGGTAGGGAGGGAAAAAGCTCTGGGGCCAACGTCCTGACTTTC. Residues: CASTGREGKSSGANVLTF. The rearrangement uses TRBV28 and TRBJ2-6, with TRBD2 identical over 7 bases. This CDR3 is built from 18 residues. The V gene end was trimmed by 7 bases and the J gene end by 0 bases; junction bases not matched to a gene: 12. The V gene's germline CDR1 is MDHEN and CDR2 SYDVKM.

A few counts support this clone. The gene calls are TRBV19 and TRBJ2-3, with D perhaps matching TRBD1 (7 bases). Germline CDR1 is LNHDA and CDR2 is SQIVND (reference sequence). The CDR3 extends over 15 amino acids. Trimming left V 9 bases short and J 3 bases short, with 19 bases between. The CDR3 region is CASSGGRGKTDTQYF. The CDR3 DNA follows: TGTGCCAGCTCCGGGGGCAGGGGGAAGACAGATACGCAGTATTTT.

The chain joins TRBV7-9 to TRBJ2-1, with 9 bases aligning to TRBD2. The CDR3 loop spans 15 amino acids. Germline CDR1 SEHNR, CDR2 FQNEAQ (reference sequence). V shed 2 bases, J shed 5 bases, and the junction held 4 bases outside the gene matches. The CDR3 bases are TGTGCCAGCAGCTTACCAGCGGGGGGAAACAATGAGCAGTTCTTC. Translated, it gives CASSLPAGGNNEQFF.

The rearrangement links TRBV29-1 to TRBJ2-1, with 7 bases that match TRBD1. The CDR3 is 13 amino acids. V gave up 7 bases and J gave up 10 bases; unmatched junction bases: 13. Germline V gives CDR1 SQVTM, CDR2 ANQGSEA. CDR3 sequence reads: CSGRGQWILEQFF. CDR3 nucleotide sequence: TGCAGCGGAAGGGGACAGTGGATCTTGGAGCAGTTCTTC.

The chain is built from TRBV2 and TRBJ1-1, with D uncertain. The CDR3 is 13 amino acids. Germline CDR1 and CDR2: SNHLY and FYNNEI. Trimming shortened V by 7 bases and J by 1 base, and 10 bases separated the two germline ends. Here the CDR3 reads CASMTDWNTEAFF. CDR3 bases: TGTGCCAGCATGACCGACTGGAACACTGAAGCTTTCTTT.

This clone was detected a few times. The genes are TRBV11-2 and TRBJ2-7; 8 bases align to TRBD1. Per germline, CDR1 SGHAT and CDR2 FQNNGV. This CDR3 contains 16 residues. The junction had 10 bases not matched to a gene; V was cut back by 6 bases and J by 0 bases. The CDR3, as DNA: TGTGCCAGCAGTCACTACAGGGGGTCCGACTCCTACGAGCAGTACTTC. Amino acids: CASSHYRGSDSYEQYF.

The sample holds a few counts of this clone. J is TRBJ2-1 and V is TRBV7-8; D is ambiguous. CDR1 is SGHVS, CDR2 FQNEAQ, per germline. The length of the CDR3 is 14 residues. Trimming shortened V by 0 bases and J by 4 bases, and 7 bases separated the two germline ends. In DNA form, the CDR3 reads TGTGCCAGCAGCTTAGCGTTGGCATACAATGAGCAGTTCTTC. Protein sequence: CASSLALAYNEQFF.

V is TRBV5-1 and J is TRBJ1-1, with unresolved D. The CDR3 runs 15 residues. Trimming removed 0 bases at V and 4 bases at J, with 13 bases between. Germline lookup yields CDR1 SGHRS and CDR2 YFSETQ. CDR3 DNA sequence: TGCGCCAGCAGCTTGGCGGCGGAGGGAGGCACTGAAGCTTTCTTT. It specifies CASSLAAEGGTEAFF.

This chain joins TRBV5-1 and TRBJ2-3, with no clear D. Per germline, CDR1 SGHRS and CDR2 YFSETQ. CDR3 size: 13 residues. V dropped 1 base and J dropped 4 bases, with 7 bases sitting between them. The CDR3 region has the DNA TGCGCCAGCAGCTTGCTCTATCCAGATACGCAGTATTTT. It translates to CASSLLYPDTQYF.

The V call is TRBV18, the J call TRBJ1-1; no reliable D call. V lost 5 bases and J lost 0, with 4 bases in between. The CDR3 extends over 12 amino acids. The germline V gene has CDR1 KGHSH and CDR2 LQKENI. CDR3 residues: CASSEMNTEAFF. CDR3 bases: TGTGCCAGCTCAGAGATGAACACTGAAGCTTTCTTT. Using reference TRBV18 and TRBJ1-1 for the parts outside the CDR3, the full variable domain is NAGVMQNPRHLVRRRGQEARLRCSPMKGHSHVYWYRQLPEEGLKFMVYLQKENIIDESGMPKERFSAEFPKEGPSILRIQQVVRGDSAAYFCASSEMNTEAFFGQGTRLTVV.

For the CDR3, the DNA is TGTGCCAGCAGCCAAGATCTCGTGAGCTCTGGAAACACCATATATTTT. Translating gives CASSQDLVSSGNTIYF. The chain has TRBV4-2 and TRBJ1-3, with D unresolved. Trimming removed 0 bases from V and 0 bases from J, with 9 bases in between. The CDR3 is made up of 16 amino acids. Germline V gives CDR1 LGHNA, CDR2 YNFKEQ.

The rearrangement uses TRBV5-1 and TRBJ1-2; tentatively, D is TRBD1 (5 bases). V was clipped by 1 base and J by 0 bases, with 13 bases between them. The CDR3 consists of 16 residues. Per germline, CDR1 SGHRS and CDR2 YFSETQ. CDR3 in amino acids: CASSLTLQASNYGYTF. CDR3 sequence (DNA): TGCGCCAGCAGCTTGACTTTACAGGCGTCTAACTATGGCTACACCTTC.

The rearrangement joins TRBV7-9 to TRBJ2-5; D may be TRBD1 (5 bases). Trimming shortened V by 1 base and J by 4 bases, and 13 bases separated the two germline ends. This CDR3 is built from 15 residues. CDR1 is SEHNR and CDR2 is FQNEAQ in the germline V gene (reference sequence). Written as DNA, the CDR3 is TGTGCCAGCAGCTTAGGAATTGGGGCGGTAGAGACCCAGTACTTC. This sequence encodes CASSLGIGAVETQYF.

The rearrangement joins TRBV4-1 to TRBJ1-2, with TRBD1 matching over 7 bases. Germline V gene lookup returns CDR1 MGHRA and CDR2 YSYEKL. The CDR3 spans 22 residues. With V trimmed by 3 bases and J by 8 bases, 33 bases remained unmatched. This CDR3 is CASSQDPGPSTGVVGFMSGYTF. The CDR3 DNA sequence: TGCGCCAGCAGCCAGGACCCGGGACCATCAACAGGGGTCGTCGGTTTCATGTCGGGCTACACCTTC.

V is TRBV7-9 and J is TRBJ2-3; D may be TRBD1 (6 bases). Trimming removed 5 bases from V and 6 bases from J, with 18 bases in between. There are 15 residues in the CDR3. Germline V gene lookup returns CDR1 SEHNR and CDR2 FQNEAQ (reference sequence). The CDR3 sequence: CASSVSRGGSDTQYF. CDR3 DNA: TGTGCCAGCAGCGTAAGCAGGGGCGGTAGTGATACGCAGTATTTT.

This rearrangement joins TRBV27 to TRBJ2-7, with D tentatively TRBD2 (6 bases). From germline, CDR1 is MNHEY and CDR2 SMNVEV (reference sequence). CDR3 length: 16 residues. V gave up 3 bases and J gave up 2 bases, with 17 bases separating them. DNA for the CDR3: TGTGCCAGCAGTTTGGCAAGGGGAGGCAGGGCCTACGAGCAGTACTTC. As protein: CASSLARGGRAYEQYF.

This chain connects TRBV19 to TRBJ1-5; perhaps TRBD1 as D (6 bases). This CDR3 comprises 15 residues. CDR1 and CDR2 (germline): LNHDA, SQIVND (reference sequence). V lost 6 bases, J lost 1 base, and 13 bases lay in between. The CDR3 protein is CASRGAGTSNQPQHF. CDR3 DNA: TGTGCCAGTAGGGGGGCGGGCACGAGCAATCAGCCCCAGCATTTT.

The rearrangement links TRBV18 to TRBJ1-1, with TRBD1 as a possible D gene (6 bases). Trimming removed 3 bases at V and 0 bases at J, with 8 bases between. The CDR3 runs to 14 residues. Germline CDR1 reads KGHSH; CDR2 reads LQKENI. CDR3 sequence (DNA): TGTGCCAGCTCACCTCAGGGGTTGAACACTGAAGCTTTCTTT. This encodes CASSPQGLNTEAFF.

The chain uses TRBV28 and TRBJ2-7; 9 positions agree with TRBD1. CDR3 length equals 15 residues. V gave up 5 bases and J gave up 7 bases; unmatched junction bases: 12. CDR1 and CDR2 from the germline V gene are MDHEN and SYDVKM. The CDR3, as DNA: TGTGCCAGCAGTCTTACAGGGGGCCGTTTGCTGGAGCAGTACTTC. Its translation: CASSLTGGRLLEQYF.

The V gene is TRBV10-2, the J gene TRBJ2-7, with TRBD1 identical over 10 bases. Germline loops: CDR1 WSHSY, CDR2 SAAADI. This CDR3 contains 14 residues. J lost 4 bases, V lost 4 bases, and 4 bases had no gene match. In DNA, the CDR3 is TGCGCCAGCAGTGCGAGGACAGGGGGGTACGAGCAGTACTTC. Translated: CASSARTGGYEQYF.

This chain connects TRBV19 to TRBJ1-3; 7 bases fit TRBD1. Germline assignment: CDR1 LNHDA and CDR2 SQIVND (reference sequence). The CDR3 is made up of 16 amino acids. Unmatched junction bases numbered 9, after V lost 6 bases and J lost 1 base. For the CDR3, the DNA is TGTGCCAGTAGGCCACAGGGGCCCATATCTGGAAACACCATATATTTT. Translating gives CASRPQGPISGNTIYF.

V and J are TRBV30 and TRBJ1-6, with no clear D. There are 15 residues in the CDR3. V dropped 0 bases and J dropped 8 bases, with 14 bases sitting between them. CDR1 is GTSNPN and CDR2 is SVGIG in the germline V gene (reference sequence). The CDR3 DNA sequence: TGTGCCTGGAGTGTATCCTATCCCTCGGATTCACCCCTCCACTTT. Protein product: CAWSVSYPSDSPLHF.

The chain uses TRBV5-1 and TRBJ2-2; 8 bases are a match to TRBD1. The CDR3 loop spans 16 amino acids. CDR1 is SGHRS, CDR2 YFSETQ, per germline. Trimming at V came to 0 bases and at J to 3 bases, leaving 4 bases not matched to a gene. DNA for the CDR3: TGCGCCAGCAGCTTGGCAAACAGGGGGGACACCGGGGAGCTGTTTTTT. It specifies CASSLANRGDTGELFF.

As concerns this clone: At the DNA level, this CDR3 is encoded by other sequences in the same sample as well. The chain combines TRBV5-1 with TRBJ2-5; maybe TRBD1 (6 bases). This CDR3 has 14 amino acids. The V end was cut by 4 bases, the J end by 5 bases, with 15 bases between. Germline V gene lookup returns CDR1 SGHRS and CDR2 YFSETQ. Here the CDR3 reads CASSPGQPGETQYF. CDR3 nucleotide sequence: TGCGCCAGCAGCCCGGGACAACCTGGGGAGACCCAGTACTTC.